Given below is one T cell receptor beta chain in context. This clone was detected only a few times. It has no known antigen specificity. Base qualities are not recorded, but no much larger clone differs from it by a single base. The data derive from a study of PD-1 blockade in classical Hodgkin lymphoma (dated by TCRdb to about 2020). Describing the broader study: Nivolumab dosing was 3 mg/kg intravenously every 2 weeks, continuing until either disease progression or unacceptable toxicity. The study used TCR beta sequencing and CyTOF to define a peripheral blood immune signature of response to PD-1 blockade in classical Hodgkin lymphoma.

The CDR3 sequence holds 15 residues, the cysteine and phenylalanine included. The DNA shown is the 45-base CDR3, in frame from base 1. V is cut by 2 bases and J by 6 bases, and the space between the germline ends is 16 bases. CDR1 and CDR2 were assigned from the germline V gene (reference sequence) as GTSNPN and SVGIG. What the study reported, not specific to this receptor: A significant rise by C4D1 was seen in CD4+ but not CD8+ TCR diversity (p=0.0027 vs p=0.16), with the rise being most apparent in complete responders (p=0.02). Lower diversity was observed in patients in whom nivolumab was started less than 1 year after ASCT, and these patients were excluded from later analyses so that confounding by immune reconstitution would be avoided. Baseline TCR diversity was reported to be lower in newly diagnosed patients than in healthy donors, and even lower in relapsed/refractory patients. Only a single clinical trial cohort was studied, and what caused the repertoire differences, possibly disease activity or prior therapy, remained undefined. Among trial patients, those achieving complete response had baseline diversity similar to that of newly diagnosed patients, while diversity was significantly lower in partial responders and progressors.

This specimen's time point label, interpreted: cycle 4 day 1 (C4D1), after more than 5 weeks of nivolumab. All trial patients had relapsed after autologous stem cell transplantation, with cohorts A, B and C differing in prior brentuximab vedotin exposure. The trial cohort included fewer than 60 patients with relapsed/refractory classical Hodgkin lymphoma, and each patient had a best overall response of complete response, partial response or progressive disease. Trial patients were treated with single-agent nivolumab in the multi-cohort phase II CheckMate 205 trial. An independent review committee assessed best overall response by applying the 2007 International Working Group response criteria. Trial PBMCs were collected just before the start of nivolumab (C1D1) and during therapy at cycle 2 day 1 and cycle 4 day 1. Peripheral blood was collected in 8 mL Vacutainer Cell Preparation Tubes, from which PBMCs were isolated by centrifugation and then cryopreserved.

The Qiagen DNeasy kit was used to extract genomic DNA from unsorted PBMCs and from the negatively selected CD4+ and CD8+ fractions. Using primers that anneal to V and J segments, immunoSEQ multiplex PCR amplified the TCR beta CDR3 regions. A synthetic immune receptor repertoire was used to minimize amplification bias, and any remaining bias was removed computationally after sequencing. The study's own analysis went as follows. Repertoire diversity was quantified as the Shannon entropy index using custom Python scripts. Unsorted, CD4+ and CD8+ repertoires were examined separately, except in combined analyses, for which CD4+ and CD8+ sequences were merged in silico. Clonal expansion was defined as a frequency increase of at least 2-fold after treatment compared with C1D1, and clones undetected at baseline were assigned a pseudocount of 0.5. Singleton clones were defined as clones with 0 or 1 copy at C1D1, and non-singleton clones were defined as clones with 2 or more copies. Clones expanded in unsorted samples were assigned a CD4+, CD8+ or unknown annotation through matching of protein sequences in sorted samples from the same patient. Wilcoxon tests on paired samples were used to test diversity changes from C1D1 to C4D1. TCRdb retrieved this table from immuneACCESS and kept in-frame rearrangements only. Not all clones are present; in checked studies, unresolved V genes account for under half, and no reason is known for the remainder. The DNA gave D and trimming, while V, J and clone size come from that table. The sample table shows over 25,000 clones, and about 72% are seen once. Approximately 4% of the sample rests with the top ten.

In this chain, TRBV30 is recombined with TRBJ2-2; a confident D gene designation cannot be given. Sequenced here: peripheral blood mononuclear cells (PBMCs), sampled before the fourth cycle of nivolumab. The receptor comes from a human donor with classical Hodgkin lymphoma. The base sequence is TGTGCCTGGAGTCCGGGCCGCTCGGGTGCCGGGGAGCTGTTTTTT. This yields the protein CAWSPGRSGAGELFF.